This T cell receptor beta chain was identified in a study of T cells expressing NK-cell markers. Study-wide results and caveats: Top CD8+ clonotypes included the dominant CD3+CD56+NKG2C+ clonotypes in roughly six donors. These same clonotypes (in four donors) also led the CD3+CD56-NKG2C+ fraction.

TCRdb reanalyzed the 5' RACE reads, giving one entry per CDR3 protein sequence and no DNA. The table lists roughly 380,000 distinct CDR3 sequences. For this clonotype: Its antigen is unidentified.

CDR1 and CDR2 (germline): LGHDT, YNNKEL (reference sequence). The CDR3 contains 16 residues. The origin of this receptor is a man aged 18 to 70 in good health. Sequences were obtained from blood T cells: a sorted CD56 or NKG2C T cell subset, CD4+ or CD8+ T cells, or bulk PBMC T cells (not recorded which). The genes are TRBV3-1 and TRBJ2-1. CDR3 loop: CASSQEYSSSYNEQFF.